The 13 T cell receptor beta chains given below trace back to one sample, sequenced in a study of shared clonotypes between healthy human individuals. Produced via immunoSEQ multiplex PCR; TCRdb's table is partial and in-frame only. The repertoire has 550,000 to 600,000 clones, about 80% of them found once; the top ten carry 9.5% to 15%. The source material was PBMCs. These receptors all stem from a woman aged 40 to 50 in good health. Some clones in this sample may be carry-over from other donors' samples.

The chain uses TRBV6-5 and TRBJ2-7, with no clear D. The germline V gene encodes CDR1 MNHEY and CDR2 SVGAGI. CDR3 length: 14 residues. V was clipped by 0 bases and J by 2 bases, with 8 bases between them. The chain's CDR3 is CASSYSVPAYEQYF. The CDR3 nucleotides read TGTGCCAGCAGTTACTCCGTTCCAGCCTACGAGCAGTACTTC.

The J gene is TRBJ2-3, the V gene TRBV5-8; the match to TRBD1 covers 7 bases. Trimming took 8 bases from V and 6 from J; bases not matched to a gene: 12. Germline CDR1 reads SGHTS; CDR2 reads YDEGEE. The CDR3 is 14 residues long. CDR3: CASRPVGGSDTQYF. CDR3 bases: TGTGCCAGTAGACCTGTAGGGGGCTCGGATACGCAGTATTTT.

V gene TRBV25-1 combines with J gene TRBJ2-5; D remains ambiguous. V was cut by 2 bases and J by 2 bases, with 0 bases left in between. The CDR3 totals 11 residues. Per germline, CDR1 MGHDK and CDR2 SYGVNS. The DNA for the CDR3 is TGTGCCAGCAGTGAACAAGAGACCCAGTACTTC. Translated: CASSEQETQYF. Supplemented by reference TRBV25-1 and TRBJ2-5, the full variable domain reads EADIYQTPRYLVIGTGKKITLECSQTMGHDKMYWYQQDPGMELHLIHYSYGVNSTEKGDLSSESTVSRIRTEHFPLTLESARPSHTSQYLCASSEQETQYFGPGTRLLVL.

The V and J genes are TRBV14 and TRBJ2-2; 7 bases align to TRBD1. Trimming removed 5 bases from V and 1 base from J; junction bases left unmatched: 7. Germline lookup yields CDR1 SGHDN and CDR2 FVKESK. The CDR3 sequence is 16 residues long. Here the CDR3 DNA reads TGTGCCAGCAGCATCCGACAGGGATGGAACACCGGGGAGCTGTTTTTT. This encodes CASSIRQGWNTGELFF. The whole variable domain, filled in from reference TRBV14 and TRBJ2-2, reads EAGVTQFPSHSVIEKGQTVTLRCDPISGHDNLYWYRRVMGKEIKFLLHFVKESKQDESGMPNNRFLAERTGGTYSTLKVQPAELEDSGVYFCASSIRQGWNTGELFFGEGSRLTVL.

This sequence joins TRBV15 and TRBJ2-1; possibly TRBD2 for D (6 bases). The CDR3 sequence is 13 residues long. CDR1 is LNHNV and CDR2 is YYDKDF in the germline V gene (reference sequence). The V and J ends lost 5 bases and 7 bases respectively, with 12 bases between them. CDR3 amino acids: CATSGLGGNEQFF. Written as DNA, the CDR3 is TGTGCCACCAGCGGATTAGGAGGGAATGAGCAGTTCTTC.

J is TRBJ2-1 and V is TRBV5-1, with 11 bases fitting TRBD2. V gave up 4 bases and J gave up 0 bases; unmatched junction bases: 6. The CDR3 consists of 17 residues. The germline V gene has CDR1 SGHRS and CDR2 YFSETQ. DNA for the CDR3: TGCGCCAGCAGCATAAGACTAGCGGGAACCTCCTACAATGAGCAGTTCTTC. This encodes CASSIRLAGTSYNEQFF.

This CDR3 reads CASSESLGGIQYF. The CDR3, as DNA: TGTGCCAGCAGTGAGTCCCTAGGGGGCATTCAGTACTTC. This sequence joins TRBV6-4 and TRBJ2-4; perhaps TRBD1 as D (6 bases). The CDR3 runs to 13 residues. Germline loops: CDR1 MRHNA, CDR2 SNTAGT. Trimming removed 3 bases at V and 9 bases at J, with 12 bases between.

In its sample, this clone was seen a few times. V and J are TRBV15 and TRBJ1-1; D gene uncertain. There are 11 residues in the CDR3. Germline V lookup: CDR1 LNHNV, CDR2 YYDKDF (reference sequence). Trimming left V 11 bases short and J 3 bases short, with 10 bases between. CDR3 coding DNA: TGTGCCGCCAACAGAGACACTGAAGCTTTCTTT. It translates to CAANRDTEAFF.

Remarks on this clone: One end of the junction fails to match germline, which may point to a read error. The chain links TRBV7-9 to TRBJ1-6; D gene unclear. Germline V gene lookup returns CDR1 SEHNR and CDR2 FQNEAQ (reference sequence). This CDR3 has 14 amino acids. The DNA for the CDR3 is TGTGCCGGCAGCTTAGAAACGGGGAATTCACCCCTCCACTTT. Translating it yields CAGSLETGNSPLHF.

The gene calls are TRBV4-1 and TRBJ2-1; D not resolved. The germline V gene has CDR1 MGHRA and CDR2 YSYEKL. The CDR3 spans 14 residues. The V gene lost 7 bases and the J gene lost 6 bases, with 16 bases spanning the gap. CDR3 sequence reads: CASILELGGNEQFF. The DNA of the CDR3 is TGCGCCAGCATACTGGAGTTGGGTGGCAATGAGCAGTTCTTC.

This sequence joins TRBV28 and TRBJ2-7; D is perhaps TRBD2 (6 bases). V lost 5 bases, J lost 1 base, and 15 bases lay in between. The germline CDR1 and CDR2 sequences are MDHEN and SYDVKM. This CDR3 region has 15 residues. The CDR3 reads CASSTPTRASYEQYF. The CDR3 DNA follows: TGTGCCAGCAGTACCCCGACTAGAGCTTCCTACGAGCAGTACTTC.

This sequence joins TRBV5-4 and TRBJ1-1, with D possibly matching TRBD1 (5 bases). Trimming left V 0 bases short and J 4 bases short, with 10 bases between. Germline V gene lookup returns CDR1 SGHNT and CDR2 YYREEE (reference sequence). The CDR3 is 14 amino acids. The CDR3 region is CASSLAGSATEAFF. The CDR3 DNA sequence: TGTGCCAGCAGCTTGGCAGGGTCGGCCACTGAAGCTTTCTTT.

J is TRBJ2-1 and V is TRBV2; perhaps TRBD2 as D (6 bases). V gave up 0 bases and J gave up 0 bases, with 12 bases separating them. The CDR3 loop spans 17 amino acids. Germline CDR1 and CDR2: SNHLY and FYNNEI. The CDR3 region has the DNA TGTGCCAGCAGTGAAGCCCGACGGGAGAGCTCCTACAATGAGCAGTTCTTC. Translating gives CASSEARRESSYNEQFF.